The next 19 T cell receptor beta chains were all read from a single sample in a study of glioma-infiltrating T cells after dendritic cell vaccination. Generated by immunoSEQ multiplex PCR, the TCRdb table keeps only in-frame clones and is missing some. The repertoire holds 90,000 or so clones, with about 83% as singletons. The sequenced sample was blood, obtained before dendritic cell vaccination. The source is a human donor with glioblastoma.

The chain employs TRBV11-2 and TRBJ2-7; D is possibly TRBD2 (5 bases). V was cut by 5 bases and J by 3 bases, with 14 bases left in between. Germline assignment: CDR1 SGHAT and CDR2 FQNNGV. This CDR3 is 14 amino acids long. The CDR3 protein is CASSKSGWYYEQYF. CDR3 nucleotide sequence: TGTGCCAGCAGCAAGTCGGGGTGGTACTACGAGCAGTACTTC.

The chain combines TRBV29-1 with TRBJ2-5, with 7 bases aligning to TRBD2. V gave up 6 bases and J gave up 5 bases; unmatched junction bases: 9. Germline CDR1 and CDR2: SQVTM and ANQGSEA. The CDR3 length is 13 residues. The DNA for the CDR3 is TGCAGCGTGAGGAAAGCGGGAAGGGAGACCCAGTACTTC. This translates into CSVRKAGRETQYF. Full variable domain (missing parts from reference TRBV29-1 and TRBJ2-5): SAVISQKPSRDICQRGTSLTIQCQVDSQVTMMFWYRQQPGQSLTLIATANQGSEATYESGFVIDKFPISRPNLTFSTLTVSNMSPEDSSIYLCSVRKAGRETQYFGPGTRLLVL.

The chain joins TRBV6-5 to TRBJ1-1, with D possibly matching TRBD1 (5 bases). The CDR3 is made up of 15 amino acids. V was clipped by 4 bases and J by 1 base, with 13 bases between them. Germline CDR1 and CDR2: MNHEY and SVGAGI. CDR3 nucleotide sequence: TGTGCCAGCAGTTCCCCCCGGGGGGGGAACACTGAAGCTTTCTTT. It encodes CASSSPRGGNTEAFF.

This chain uses TRBV7-2 with TRBJ1-2; D is perhaps TRBD1 (6 bases). This CDR3 comprises 13 residues. CDR1 SGHTA and CDR2 FQGNSA come from the germline V gene. Trimming left V 3 bases short and J 8 bases short, with 13 bases between. In nucleotides, the CDR3 is TGTGCCAGCAGCTTTGCACAGGGTAACGGCTACACCTTC. Protein product: CASSFAQGNGYTF. The variable domain in full, with the rest retrieved from reference TRBV7-2 and TRBJ1-2, is GAGVSQSPSNKVTEKGKDVELRCDPISGHTALYWYRQSLGQGLEFLIYFQGNSAPDKSGLPSDRFSAERTGGSVSTLTIQRTQQEDSAVYLCASSFAQGNGYTFGSGTRLTVV.

The chain links TRBV10-2 to TRBJ2-5; TRBD2 agrees at 7 bases. The V gene end was trimmed by 7 bases and the J gene end by 5 bases; junction bases not matched to a gene: 4. In germline, CDR1 is WSHSY, CDR2 SAAADI. This CDR3 contains 12 residues. The DNA of the CDR3 is TGCGCCAGCATGGACGGGGGGGAGACCCAGTACTTC. It translates to CASMDGGETQYF.

In its sample, this clone was seen once. The chain employs TRBV10-1 and TRBJ2-3; 8 nucleotides agree with TRBD2. CDR3 size: 17 residues. Germline V gene lookup returns CDR1 WNHNN and CDR2 SYGVQD (reference sequence). J was trimmed by 1 base and V by 9 bases; bases with no gene match: 15. The chain's CDR3 is CASRSGTGPPCTDTQYF. CDR3 sequence (DNA): TGCGCCAGTCGTAGCGGGACGGGGCCACCCTGCACAGATACGCAGTATTTT.

This clone was counted a single time. The chain is built from TRBV7-9 and TRBJ2-1; 10 nucleotides match TRBD2. The V gene end was trimmed by 4 bases and the J gene end by 5 bases; junction bases not matched to a gene: 8. The CDR3 is made up of 16 amino acids. The germline V gene encodes CDR1 SEHNR and CDR2 FQNEAQ (reference sequence). CDR3 coding DNA: TGTGCCAGCAGCTGGAGGGTAGCGGGGGGAAACAATGAGCAGTTCTTC. Protein: CASSWRVAGGNNEQFF.

The chain links TRBV4-1 to TRBJ2-7; 8 nucleotides line up with TRBD2. This CDR3 has 13 amino acids. Germline CDR1 reads MGHRA; CDR2 reads YSYEKL. V shed 4 bases, J shed 2 bases, and the junction held 1 base outside the gene matches. The CDR3 DNA follows: TGCGCCAGCAGCCGGGGACTAGCCTACGAGCAGTACTTC. Translation gives CASSRGLAYEQYF.

A few counts support this clone. The V gene is TRBV5-8, the J gene TRBJ2-7; D call uncertain. The CDR3 length is 13 residues. V was trimmed by 3 bases and J by 1 base, leaving 8 bases between them. Germline assignment: CDR1 SGHTS and CDR2 YDEGEE. The CDR3 here is CASSSGFSYEQYF. The CDR3 bases are TGTGCCAGCAGCTCCGGGTTTTCCTACGAGCAGTACTTC.

This chain connects TRBV23-1 to TRBJ2-5; 10 bases align to TRBD2. TRBV23-1 is flagged as an ORF with uncertain function. J was trimmed by 5 bases and V by 8 bases; bases with no gene match: 20. The CDR3 has 18 amino acids. The CDR3 DNA reads TGCGCCAGCCCCCGAAGCGGGGGGGCCTGGTACGGCGTCGAGACCCAGTACTTC. Protein sequence: CASPRSGGAWYGVETQYF.

This chain joins TRBV19 and TRBJ1-5; tentatively, D is TRBD1 (5 bases). V was trimmed by 5 bases and J by 7 bases, leaving 18 bases between them. The CDR3 totals 15 residues. Germline CDR1 LNHDA, CDR2 SQIVND (reference sequence). CDR3 nucleotide sequence: TGTGCCAGTAGTGTCACCGGGACTTACCTCCAGCCCCAGCATTTT. This translates into CASSVTGTYLQPQHF.

The genes are TRBV4-2 and TRBJ1-6; D not resolved. The CDR3 totals 16 residues. Per the germline V gene, CDR1 is LGHNA and CDR2 is YNFKEQ. V was pared by 0 bases and J by 10 bases, with 16 bases between. The CDR3 is CASSQDRDKRGSPLHF. DNA for the CDR3: TGTGCCAGCAGCCAAGACAGAGACAAACGTGGCTCACCCCTCCACTTT.

Here the CDR3 DNA reads TGTGCCAGCAGCTTAGTAGGGGGCGAAGAAAAACTGTTTTTT. Translation gives CASSLVGGEEKLFF. The chain combines TRBV11-3 with TRBJ1-4; 7 bases match TRBD1. After removal of 1 base from V and 8 bases from J, the junction contained 4 bases not matched to a gene. Germline CDR1 reads SGHNT; CDR2 reads YENEEA. The CDR3 runs 14 residues.

The J gene is TRBJ1-3, the V gene TRBV9; D is uncertain. Germline values: CDR1 SGDLS, CDR2 YYNGEE. The CDR3 extends over 15 amino acids. Trimming removed 0 bases from V and 0 bases from J, with 7 bases in between. CDR3 loop: CASSVEANSGNTIYF. Here the CDR3 DNA reads TGTGCCAGCAGCGTAGAAGCCAACTCTGGAAACACCATATATTTT.

The chain is built from TRBV15 and TRBJ1-2; D possibly corresponds to TRBD1 (6 bases). The germline V and J ends were trimmed by 0 bases and 2 bases, with 19 bases remaining between them. Per germline, CDR1 LNHNV and CDR2 YYDKDF (reference sequence). This CDR3 spans 18 amino acids. The CDR3 protein is CATSRDLFSGGQNYGYTF. CDR3 nucleotides: TGTGCCACCAGCAGAGATCTATTCAGCGGCGGACAGAACTATGGCTACACCTTC. Variable domain in full (rest from reference TRBV15 and TRBJ1-2): DAMVIQNPRYQVTQFGKPVTLSCSQTLNHNVMYWYQQKSSQAPKLLFHYYDKDFNNEADTPDNFQSRRPNTSFCFLDIRSPGLGDTAMYLCATSRDLFSGGQNYGYTFGSGTRLTVV.

The rearrangement uses TRBV5-8 and TRBJ2-5, with D maybe TRBD2 (5 bases). Germline V CDR1 and CDR2: SGHTS, YDEGEE. The CDR3 length is 14 residues. Deletions cut 4 bases from V and 8 bases from J, with 18 bases between. CDR3 DNA sequence: TGTGCCAGCAGCCCGGGTCCGGGATCGGATACCCAGTACTTC. Its translation is CASSPGPGSDTQYF.

The chain links TRBV10-1 to TRBJ2-7; possible D gene TRBD2, 6 bases. The CDR3 extends over 15 amino acids. Trimming pared 6 bases from V and 1 base from J, leaving 16 bases between. From germline, CDR1 is WNHNN and CDR2 SYGVQD (reference sequence). This CDR3 reads CASSPFRDFSYEQYF. CDR3 nucleotides: TGCGCCAGCAGCCCCTTCCGGGACTTTTCCTACGAGCAGTACTTC.

This chain joins TRBV25-1 and TRBJ1-1; 9 bases are a match to TRBD1. The CDR3 length is 15 residues. The V gene's germline CDR1 is MGHDK and CDR2 SYGVNS. The junction had 8 bases not matched to a gene; V was cut back by 4 bases and J by 5 bases. The DNA of the CDR3 is TGTGCCAGCAGTGTTTACAGGGGGCAGGGGACTGAAGCTTTCTTT. Encoded protein: CASSVYRGQGTEAFF.

The rearrangement joins TRBV4-2 to TRBJ1-2; TRBD1 is a possible D gene (6 bases). This CDR3 comprises 15 residues. V dropped 3 bases and J dropped 1 base, with 12 bases sitting between them. Germline values: CDR1 LGHNA, CDR2 YNFKEQ. CDR3 sequence reads: CASSHPGQINYGYTF. In nucleotides, the CDR3 is TGTGCCAGCAGCCATCCCGGACAGATTAACTATGGCTACACCTTC.